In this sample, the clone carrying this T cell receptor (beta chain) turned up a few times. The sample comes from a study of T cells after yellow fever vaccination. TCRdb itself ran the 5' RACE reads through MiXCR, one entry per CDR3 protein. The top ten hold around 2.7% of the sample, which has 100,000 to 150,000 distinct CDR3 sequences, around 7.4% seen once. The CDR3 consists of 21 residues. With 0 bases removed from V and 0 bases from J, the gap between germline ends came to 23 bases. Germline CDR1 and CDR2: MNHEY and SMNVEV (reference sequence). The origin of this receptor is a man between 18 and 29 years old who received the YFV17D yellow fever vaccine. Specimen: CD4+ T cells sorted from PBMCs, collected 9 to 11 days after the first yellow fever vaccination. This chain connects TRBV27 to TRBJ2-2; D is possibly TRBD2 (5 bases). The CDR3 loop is CASSLSSRDYKERTNTGELFF. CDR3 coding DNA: TGTGCCAGCAGTTTATCTTCCAGAGACTACAAGGAACGAACGAACACCGGGGAGCTGTTTTTT.